This is a list of T cell receptor beta chains from one sample in a study of T cells in Graves' hyperthyroidism and ophthalmopathy. TCRdb re-called the multiplex PCR reads with MiXCR, one entry per CDR3 protein. The sample shows approximately 710,000 distinct CDR3 sequences, 17% of them seen only once. The material sequenced was blood. The receptors derive from a man aged 50-59 years with Graves' hyperthyroidism. The CDR3 runs from the conserved cysteine through the conserved F or W. The order of the fields is D gene, CDR3 length, V gene, clone size, J gene, CDR3 protein, CDR3 DNA. D genes are given only for firm matches. Clone size is stated in some rows and not others, as once, few, many or a class when expanded.

>-|13|TRBV6-2/TRBV6-3|-|TRBJ1-2
CASTPGLYYGYTF
TGTGCCAGCACCCCGGGACTCTACTATGGCTACACCTTC
>TRBD2|15|TRBV11-2|many|TRBJ2-3
CASSVTSGRAGTQYF
TGTGCCAGCAGCGTGACTAGCGGGAGGGCCGGTACGCAGTATTTT
>-|17|TRBV20-1|-|TRBJ2-1
CSATGRRPDSSYNEQFF
TGCAGTGCTACAGGGAGGAGGCCGGATAGCTCCTACAATGAGCAGTTCTTC
>-|15|TRBV5-6|many|TRBJ1-1
CASSLYDRTNTEAFF
TGTGCCAGCAGCTTGTACGACAGGACGAACACTGAAGCTTTCTTT
>-|14|TRBV18|-|TRBJ2-6
CASSSVSGANVLTF
TGTGCCAGCTCAAGCGTCTCTGGGGCCAACGTCCTGACTTTC
>-|14|TRBV4-1|few|TRBJ2-5
CASVTRTEQETQYF
TGCGCCAGCGTGACCCGGACAGAGCAAGAGACCCAGTACTTC
>TRBD2|13|TRBV7-2|-|TRBJ2-7
CASAGGPGYEQYF
TGTGCCAGCGCGGGAGGGCCGGGCTACGAGCAGTACTTC
>-|15|TRBV28|few|TRBJ1-2
CASRRNRDIHYGYTF
TGTGCCAGCAGACGGAACAGGGATATACACTATGGCTACACCTTC
>-|15|TRBV11-2|few|TRBJ1-4
CASSLLLAGKSELFF
TGTGCCAGCAGCTTACTCCTAGCAGGGAAGAGTGAACTGTTTTTT
>-|12|TRBV7-9|many|TRBJ1-4
CASSFGSEKLFF
TGTGCCAGCAGCTTCGGAAGTGAAAAACTGTTTTTT
>-|14|TRBV7-2|many|TRBJ1-6
CASSLVGTASPLHF
TGTGCCAGCAGCTTAGTAGGCACAGCTTCACCCCTCCACTTT
>-|15|TRBV10-3|few|TRBJ1-1
CAISESETGNTEAFF
TGTGCCATCAGTGAGTCGGAGACAGGGAACACTGAAGCTTTCTTT
>-|13|TRBV10-2|many|TRBJ1-6
CASSVGLRSPLHF
TGCGCCAGCAGTGTAGGCCTGCGGTCACCCCTCCACTTT
>TRBD1|17|TRBV27|-|TRBJ2-3
CASSFLPPRQGADTQYF
TGTGCCAGCAGTTTCCTACCCCCCCGACAGGGCGCAGATACGCAGTATTTT
>-|13|TRBV11-2|many|TRBJ1-1
CASSWTGNTEAFF
TGTGCCAGCAGCTGGACGGGGAACACTGAAGCTTTCTTT
>-|14|TRBV28|many|TRBJ1-1
CATSIQGINTEAFF
TGTGCCACCTCCATCCAGGGCATCAACACTGAAGCTTTCTTT
>-|11|TRBV20-1|-|TRBJ1-5
CSASVDQPQHF
TGCAGTGCCTCTGTGGATCAGCCCCAGCATTTT
>TRBD1|14|TRBV5-6|many|TRBJ1-1
CASSSTGRSTEAFF
TGTGCCAGCAGCTCGACAGGGCGGAGCACTGAAGCTTTCTTT
>TRBD1|11|TRBV20-1|few|TRBJ2-1
CSANRDRIQFF
TGCAGTGCCAACCGGGACAGAATCCAGTTCTTC
>TRBD2|15|TRBV20-1|once|TRBJ2-7
CSARVGLATTYEQYF
TGCAGTGCTAGAGTAGGACTAGCGACTACCTACGAGCAGTACTTC
>TRBD2|16|TRBV3-1|many|TRBJ2-4
CASSPGTSGRVDIQYF
TGTGCCAGCAGCCCCGGGACTAGCGGGAGAGTTGACATTCAGTACTTC
>TRBD2|15|TRBV11-3|many|TRBJ2-1
CASSLTGLAQDEQFF
TGTGCCAGCAGCTTAACCGGACTAGCTCAGGATGAGCAGTTCTTC
>-|15|TRBV7-2|few|TRBJ2-1
CASSLRASVDNEQFF
TGTGCCAGCAGCTTAAGGGCTAGCGTAGACAATGAGCAGTTCTTC
>TRBD1|17|TRBV7-9|-|TRBJ1-2
CASSLADTGTGAYGYTF
TGTGCCAGCAGCTTAGCGGATACCGGGACAGGGGCCTATGGCTACACCTTC
>-|13|TRBV5-1|-|TRBJ2-1
CASSPATGFEQFF
TGCGCCAGCAGCCCCGCGACAGGCTTTGAGCAGTTCTTC
>-|13|TRBV9|-|TRBJ2-5
CASSKRAQETQYF
TGTGCCAGCAGCAAGCGGGCCCAAGAGACCCAGTACTTC
>-|11|TRBV28|many|TRBJ2-1
CASKRYNEQFF
TGTGCCAGCAAAAGGTACAATGAGCAGTTCTTC
>TRBD2|17|TRBV13|few|TRBJ2-7
CASSFGAGGPGPYEQYF
TGTGCCAGCAGCTTCGGAGCGGGAGGGCCAGGACCCTACGAGCAGTACTTC
>-|14|TRBV12-5|-|TRBJ1-2
CASGFSGGVPDYTF
TGTGCTAGTGGTTTCTCCGGGGGGGTACCGGATTACACCTTC